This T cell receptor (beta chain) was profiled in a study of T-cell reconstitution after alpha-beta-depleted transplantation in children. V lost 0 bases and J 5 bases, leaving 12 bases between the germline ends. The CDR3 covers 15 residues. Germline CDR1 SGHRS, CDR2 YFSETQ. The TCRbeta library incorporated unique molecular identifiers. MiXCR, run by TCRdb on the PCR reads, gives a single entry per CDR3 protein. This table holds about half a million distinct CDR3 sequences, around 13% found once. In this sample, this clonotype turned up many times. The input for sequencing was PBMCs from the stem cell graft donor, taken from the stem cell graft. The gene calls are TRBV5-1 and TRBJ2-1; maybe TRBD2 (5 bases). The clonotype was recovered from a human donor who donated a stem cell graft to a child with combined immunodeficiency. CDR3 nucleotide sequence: TGCGCCAGCAGCTTGGGCGCGGGTCTTAACAATGAGCAGTTCTTC. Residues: CASSLGAGLNNEQFF. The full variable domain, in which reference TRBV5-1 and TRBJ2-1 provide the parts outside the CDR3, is KAGVTQTPRYLIKTRGQQVTLSCSPISGHRSVSWYQQTPGQGLQFLFEYFSETQRNKGNFPGRFSGRQFSNSRSEMNVSTLELGDSALYLCASSLGAGLNNEQFFGPGTRLTVL.